This T cell receptor beta chain was recovered during a study of prognosis after radiotherapy for stage I lung cancer. In the study overall: Each non-small cell lung cancer patient was deemed medically inoperable. Around 11 patients' tumors were adenocarcinoma, and roughly seven patients' tumors were squamous cell carcinoma. Among the patients, a few developed distant metastases after radiotherapy at a median of 7 months, and around 15 showed no significant progression.

Using two-round multiplex PCR, the authors amplified TCR beta CDR3 from genomic DNA. Used in first-round PCR were primers specific to each TRBV and TRBJ gene. TCRdb passed the multiplex PCR reads through MiXCR, listing each CDR3 protein once. Among some 30,000 distinct CDR3 sequences, 40% to 60% were seen once, and the ten largest hold about 17%. By share, this clonotype counts as medium-sized. Trimming at V came to 6 bases and at J to 8 bases, leaving 10 bases not matched to a gene. This CDR3 contains 14 residues. CDR1 SGHTA and CDR2 FQGNSA come from the germline V gene. The chain links TRBV7-2 to TRBJ1-2, with 9 nucleotides matching TRBD1. The source of this sequence is a donor aged 50 or older with non-small cell lung cancer. Material: PBMCs, obtained before or after stereotactic body radiation therapy (not recorded which). The CDR3 sequence is CASRSLGTGRGYTF. The CDR3 nucleotides are TGTGCCAGCAGGTCCCTCGGGACAGGGCGAGGCTACACCTTC.